Included here is one T cell receptor beta chain sequence, with context. Its antigen is undetermined. These data belong to a study of cytomegalovirus exposure and HLA in healthy donors. Germline assignment: CDR1 MGHRA and CDR2 YSYEKL. The CDR3 runs to 17 residues. Amplification used 60 Vbeta primers and 13 Jbeta primers. Profiling relied on immunoSEQ multiplex PCR, and the TCRdb table lists in-frame clones only, not all of them. In the table there are roughly 120,000 clones, 70% to 85% of which are singletons. The study's findings and limits: In a later analysis, parvovirus B19, influenza, CMV and Epstein-Barr virus appeared linked to several top co-occurrence clusters. Analysis performed later showed TCR beta chains linked to HLA being more clonally expanded than equally common others. Prior analysis indicated that the majority of TCR beta V segments exhibited productivity approximately 87% or approximately 30% of the time.

This rearrangement joins TRBV4-1 to TRBJ2-5, with D tentatively TRBD2 (8 bases). The DNA end favors TRBJ2-7, so the J call may be wrong. The receptor's source is a woman aged 40-49 years in good health and CMV-seropositive. The sequenced material came from PBMCs. The CDR3 reads CASSQDGTGGGIYEQYF. As DNA, the CDR3 is TGCGCCAGCAGCCAAGATGGGACGGGAGGGGGCATCTACGAGCAGTACTTC.